Included here is one T cell receptor (beta chain) sequence, with context. This entry comes from a study of blood T cell repertoires in COVID-19. Sequencing was performed with immunoSEQ multiplex PCR; in TCRdb, only in-frame clones are kept and a portion is missing. The sample yields 100,000 to 130,000 clones, 90% to 95% seen once. Germline CDR1 SQVTM, CDR2 ANQGSEA. V dropped 4 bases and J dropped 4; count of bases not matched to a gene: 6. CDR3 length equals 14 residues. Sequencing was carried out using peripheral blood. The chain has TRBV29-1 and TRBJ1-5, with 8 positions matching TRBD1. The source of this sequence is a woman aged 30 to 39 with acute or convalescent COVID-19. This CDR3 is CSVVPGGANQPQHF. CDR3 nucleotide sequence: TGCAGCGTTGTCCCAGGGGGCGCGAATCAGCCCCAGCATTTT.